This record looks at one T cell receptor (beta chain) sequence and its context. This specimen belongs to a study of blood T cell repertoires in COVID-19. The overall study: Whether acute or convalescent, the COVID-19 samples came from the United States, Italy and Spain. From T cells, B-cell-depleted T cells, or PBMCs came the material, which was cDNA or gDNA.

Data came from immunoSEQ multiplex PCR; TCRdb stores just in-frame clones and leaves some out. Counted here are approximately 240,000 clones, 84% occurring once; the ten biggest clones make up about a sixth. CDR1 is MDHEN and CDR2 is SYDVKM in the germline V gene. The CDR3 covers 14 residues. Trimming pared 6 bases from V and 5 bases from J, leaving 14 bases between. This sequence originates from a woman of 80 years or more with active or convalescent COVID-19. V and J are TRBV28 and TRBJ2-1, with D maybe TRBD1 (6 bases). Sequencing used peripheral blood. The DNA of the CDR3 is TGTGCCAGCAGACAGGGACCGCAGGACAATGAGCAGTTCTTC. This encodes CASRQGPQDNEQFF.